A single TCR beta chain is shown here with its context. Per the germline V gene, CDR1 is MNHEY and CDR2 is SVGAGI. The length of the CDR3 is 14 residues. Trimming shortened V by 7 bases and J by 6 bases, and 18 bases separated the two germline ends. Repertoires were generated with immunoSEQ multiplex PCR, while TCRdb's copy carries only in-frame clones and drops some. The repertoire holds about 260,000 clones, with around nine tenths as singletons. This entry comes from a study of blood T cell repertoires in COVID-19. Background on the study: From T cells, B-cell-depleted T cells, or PBMCs came the material, which was cDNA or gDNA.

This clonotype originated in a middle-aged man with active or convalescent COVID-19. The specimen sequenced was peripheral blood. This chain joins TRBV6-5 and TRBJ1-1, with D uncertain. The CDR3 is CASTRQTGVPEAFF. CDR3 bases: TGTGCCAGCACCCGGCAAACCGGGGTCCCTGAAGCTTTCTTT.